This entry lists 3 T cell receptor beta chains sequenced from one sample in a study of OX40 agonist ivuxolimab in advanced cancers. Assay: immunoSEQ multiplex PCR; the TCRdb copy retains only in-frame clones and omits some. Among nearly 60,000 clones listed, approximately 75% were seen once. Sample: CD4+ or CD8+ T cells sorted from blood, taken in a trial of the OX40 agonist ivuxolimab. All receptors come from an adult with an advanced solid tumor such as melanoma, head and neck, liver or kidney cancer.

The gene calls are TRBV10-3 and TRBJ2-3; tentatively, D is TRBD1 or TRBD2 (5 bases each). CDR3 length: 14 residues. Germline CDR1 is ENHRY and CDR2 is SYGVKD. The V gene lost 6 bases and the J gene lost 4 bases, with 14 bases spanning the gap. CDR3 residues: CAIRGDPGADTQYF. As DNA, the CDR3 is TGTGCCATCAGGGGGGACCCTGGGGCAGATACGCAGTATTTT.

The gene calls are TRBV11-2 and TRBJ2-3; a weak D match, TRBD2 (6 bases). This CDR3 has 15 residues. The V and J ends lost 3 bases and 3 bases respectively, with 13 bases between them. Germline CDR1 is SGHAT and CDR2 is FQNNGV. The CDR3 nucleotides are TGTGCCAGCAGCTTGATTCGGAGGGGAACAGATACGCAGTATTTT. Translated: CASSLIRRGTDTQYF.

A single count supports this clone. The chain combines TRBV27 with TRBJ2-7; TRBD2 aligns across 9 bases. This CDR3 comprises 16 residues. Unmatched junction bases numbered 12, after V lost 2 bases and J lost 7 bases. Germline CDR1 and CDR2: MNHEY and SMNVEV (reference sequence). CDR3 in amino acids: CASSLRGGGVSEEQYF. CDR3 DNA: TGTGCCAGCAGTTTAAGGGGCGGGGGGGTCAGTGAAGAGCAGTACTTC.